What follows are 9 T cell receptor beta chains derived from one specimen sequenced in a study of T cell responses to AZD1222 COVID-19 vaccine. Profiling relied on immunoSEQ multiplex PCR, and the TCRdb table lists in-frame clones only, not all of them. The sample lists around 88,000 clones; about 86% were seen once. Sequenced material: peripheral blood, taken on day 0 of MenACWY control vaccination. The receptors shown here come from an adult in good health.

CDR3 sequence reads: CASSKDIRGESDTQYF. In nucleotides, the CDR3 is TGTGCCAGCAGCAAAGATATTCGGGGGGAATCAGATACGCAGTATTTT. The chain has TRBV21-1 and TRBJ2-3; the D call in the table, TRBD2, was not verified against the DNA. TRBV21-1 is flagged as a pseudogene. This CDR3 is 16 amino acids long.

V and J are TRBV5-8 and TRBJ1-1; D is perhaps TRBD1 (5 bases). V dropped 1 base and J dropped 3 bases, with 19 bases sitting between them. The germline V gene has CDR1 SGHTS and CDR2 YDEGEE. The CDR3 runs to 17 residues. In nucleotides, the CDR3 is TGTGCCAGCAGCTTGATTCCAGGGAGGCTGCTCCACACTGAAGCTTTCTTT. It encodes CASSLIPGRLLHTEAFF.

The J gene is TRBJ2-1, the V gene TRBV7-2; 9 bases fit TRBD2. CDR3 length: 16 residues. Germline loops: CDR1 SGHTA, CDR2 FQGNSA. V gave up 5 bases and J gave up 3 bases; unmatched junction bases: 8. CDR3 protein: CASSPPGLANYNEQFF. The CDR3 DNA reads TGTGCCAGCAGCCCTCCTGGACTAGCGAACTACAATGAGCAGTTCTTC.

This sequence joins TRBV7-9 and TRBJ1-4, with 10 bases fitting TRBD1. The CDR3 covers 15 residues. Germline lookup yields CDR1 SEHNR and CDR2 FQNEAQ (reference sequence). Unmatched junction bases numbered 6, after V lost 4 bases and J lost 7 bases. The CDR3 region has the DNA TGTGCCAGCAGCTCGGACAGGGGGGAACGTGAAAAACTGTTTTTT. Protein product: CASSSDRGEREKLFF.

The chain has TRBV7-8 and TRBJ1-6; D is perhaps TRBD1 (6 bases). CDR1 and CDR2 from the germline V gene are SGHVS and FQNEAQ. With 4 bases removed from V and 7 bases from J, the gap between germline ends came to 11 bases. This CDR3 contains 14 residues. The CDR3 coding sequence is TGTGCCAGCAGCTCGGGGGCGGCCAATTCACCCCTCCACTTT. It specifies CASSSGAANSPLHF.

V usage is TRBV5-8 and J usage is TRBJ1-4; no firm D call. CDR1 SGHTS and CDR2 YDEGEE come from the germline V gene. Trimming pared 4 bases from V and 0 bases from J, leaving 13 bases between. The CDR3 covers 16 residues. The CDR3 region has the DNA TGTGCCAGCAGCCCCGGTATGGTTGCAACTAATGAAAAACTGTTTTTT. Translating gives CASSPGMVATNEKLFF.

The gene calls are TRBV5-1 and TRBJ2-3; D unclear. There are 15 residues in the CDR3. The V end lost 1 base, the J end lost 2 bases, and 11 bases lay between the germline ends. From germline, CDR1 is SGHRS and CDR2 YFSETQ. DNA for the CDR3: TGCGCCAGCAGCTTGTCCCCCGCAACCACAGATACGCAGTATTTT. It is translated as CASSLSPATTDTQYF.

The V gene is TRBV19, the J gene TRBJ1-1, with D possibly being TRBD1 (5 bases). CDR1 and CDR2 (germline): LNHDA, SQIVND (reference sequence). Trimming shortened V by 3 bases and J by 4 bases, and 18 bases separated the two germline ends. The CDR3 is made up of 16 amino acids. In nucleotides, the CDR3 is TGTGCCAGTAGTATCCCGTACGGGGCGTGGGGCACTGAAGCTTTCTTT. Its protein is CASSIPYGAWGTEAFF.

Comment on this clone: The sample carries other DNA sequences with the same CDR3. The chain carries TRBV7-9 and TRBJ2-5; the D gene is possibly TRBD2 (6 bases). The ends were cut back, 5 bases at V and 5 bases at J, with 12 bases in the middle. This CDR3 region has 13 residues. Germline V gene data show CDR1 as SEHNR and CDR2 as FQNEAQ (reference sequence). DNA of the CDR3: TGTGCCAGCAGCCTGTGGGGGGAGGAGACCCAGTACTTC. It encodes CASSLWGEETQYF.